This T cell receptor beta chain was sequenced in a study of regulatory T cells in long-lasting Graves disease. Building of the TCR beta libraries involved iRepertoire HTBI primers and Arm-PCR of CDR3 regions. TCRdb re-analysed the multiplex PCR reads in MiXCR, keeping a single row per CDR3 protein. This table holds about 430,000 distinct CDR3 sequences, under 25% found once. Time point denoted: persistent/refractory GD, antithyroid drugs over 5 years with positive TRAb. PBMCs were the source of the RNA used for TCR sequencing. CDR1 and CDR2 (germline): LGHDT, YNNKEL (reference sequence). Between the trimmed V and J ends, which lost 10 bases and 2 bases, there was a span of 11 bases. The CDR3 length is 12 residues.

V usage is TRBV3-1 and J usage is TRBJ2-5; tentatively, D is TRBD2 (6 bases). This receptor was identified in a female donor with Graves disease. Sequenced material: peripheral blood mononuclear cells (PBMCs), taken when the disease was refractory, from a patient treated with antithyroid drugs. CDR3 bases: TGTGCCACAGGGAGGCGGCAAGAGACCCAGTACTTC. This encodes CATGRRQETQYF.